The 22 T cell receptor beta chains below were found in one sample sequenced in a study of human CD8 memory T cell subsets. Scientists made TCR beta libraries using UMI-labeled 5' RACE. TCRdb reprocessed the 5' RACE reads and stores each CDR3 protein as one record, lacking DNA. The sample data list about 18,000 distinct CDR3 sequences. Sequenced: CD8+ T cells from PBMCs. The receptor source for this set is a human donor in good health.

The chain couples TRBV12-3 or TRBV12-4 to TRBJ1-1. CDR3 length: 12 amino acids. CDR3 loop: CASTLEGTEAFF.

This chain connects TRBV7-8 to TRBJ2-5; checking the TCRdb D call of TRBD1 is not possible without DNA. This CDR3 comprises 15 residues. Germline V gene lookup returns CDR1 SGHVS and CDR2 FQNEAQ. The CDR3 sequence is CASSLATGLRETQYF.

The V and J genes are TRBV2 and TRBJ1-1. The CDR3 covers 13 residues. CDR1 and CDR2 (germline): SNHLY, FYNNEI. CDR3 protein: CAITVKERTEAFF.

Its frequency marks this clonotype as medium-sized. The J gene is TRBJ2-1, the V gene TRBV6-6. The germline V gene has CDR1 MNHNY and CDR2 SVGAGI (reference sequence). This CDR3 comprises 12 residues. The CDR3: CASSESMDEQFF.

The J gene is TRBJ2-2, the V gene TRBV20-1; TCRdb calls TRBD2, which cannot be checked without DNA. The CDR3 is 17 amino acids. The V gene's germline CDR1 is DFQATT and CDR2 SNEGSKA (reference sequence). The CDR3 protein is CSARDMRTGVNTGELFF.

V gene TRBV11-3 combines with J gene TRBJ2-1; TCRdb selects TRBD1, and the lack of DNA leaves this call unchecked. CDR3 length: 15 residues. Germline V lookup: CDR1 SGHNT, CDR2 YENEEA. The CDR3: CASSSAGTGSHEQFF.

The chain couples TRBV11-3 to TRBJ2-5. The CDR3 contains 13 residues. Germline loops: CDR1 SGHNT, CDR2 YENEEA. The CDR3 spells CASSLNLQETQYF.

This chain uses TRBV28 with TRBJ2-1. From germline, CDR1 is MDHEN and CDR2 SYDVKM. The CDR3 is made up of 16 amino acids. CDR3 in amino acids: CASSYPISGPYNEQFF.

V usage is TRBV4-1 and J usage is TRBJ2-7; TCRdb outputs TRBD1, but without DNA this stays unchecked. Germline V lookup: CDR1 MGHRA, CDR2 YSYEKL. This CDR3 has 15 residues. The CDR3 reads CASSQEGAVGSEQYF.

The gene calls are TRBV20-1 and TRBJ1-5. This CDR3 region has 14 residues. CDR1 DFQATT and CDR2 SNEGSKA come from the germline V gene (reference sequence). CDR3 region: CSATSRYSNQPQHF.

V and J are TRBV11-2 and TRBJ1-2; lacking DNA, the TRBD1 call made by TCRdb goes unchecked. This CDR3 contains 16 residues. Germline-derived CDR1 and CDR2 are SGHAT and FQNNGV. The CDR3 region is CASSLVSGDIVAGYTF.

The rearrangement joins TRBV7-9 to TRBJ2-7; lacking DNA, the TRBD1 call made by TCRdb goes unchecked. There are 15 residues in the CDR3. CDR1 is SEHNR, CDR2 FQNEAQ, per germline (reference sequence). CDR3 sequence reads: CASSPGTGLLGEQYF.

The V and J genes are TRBV6-5 and TRBJ2-1; TCRdb outputs TRBD2, but without DNA this stays unchecked. The CDR3 has 18 residues. Germline loops: CDR1 MNHEY, CDR2 SVGAGI. The CDR3 sequence is CASSYSYLLTSGSNEQFF.

The V gene is TRBV20-1, the J gene TRBJ1-5. In germline, CDR1 is DFQATT, CDR2 SNEGSKA (reference sequence). The length of the CDR3 is 15 residues. The CDR3 spells CSTQLEFLSNQPQHF.

The chain links TRBV29-1 to TRBJ2-7; checking the TCRdb D call of TRBD1 is not possible without DNA. Germline V gene data show CDR1 as SQVTM and CDR2 as ANQGSEA. The CDR3 is 13 amino acids. CDR3 protein: CSVLRQGVYEQYF.

The rearrangement joins TRBV5-8 to TRBJ1-1; TCRdb indicates TRBD1, and absent DNA this call remains unverified. CDR1 is SGHTS and CDR2 is YDEGEE in the germline V gene. The CDR3 is 16 amino acids. CDR3 region: CASSLDWTVLNTEAFF.

CDR3 region: CASSPVGGTAGNTIYF. V usage is TRBV7-6 and J usage is TRBJ1-3. From germline, CDR1 is SGHVS and CDR2 FNYEAQ. The CDR3 covers 16 residues.

This chain connects TRBV12-3 or TRBV12-4 to TRBJ2-1. This CDR3 contains 13 residues. The CDR3 here is CASSLEAYNEQFF.

The V call is TRBV12-3 or TRBV12-4, the J call TRBJ1-1. The length of the CDR3 is 17 residues. CDR3 protein: CASSLEIRWELKTEAFF.

The J gene is TRBJ1-3, the V gene TRBV27. CDR3 length: 15 amino acids. Germline V gene sequence: CDR1 MNHEY, CDR2 SMNVEV (reference sequence). CDR3 region: CASSIQAGLGNTIYF.

V is TRBV28 and J is TRBJ1-1; the D call of TRBD1 rests on TCRdb alone, since no DNA is present to check it. The CDR3 totals 20 residues. Germline CDR1 MDHEN, CDR2 SYDVKM. CDR3 loop: CASSFPAVFRTGAQNTEAFF.

The chain links TRBV6-6 to TRBJ2-7. The CDR3 sequence is 13 residues long. Germline V CDR1 and CDR2: MNHNY, SVGAGI (reference sequence). CDR3 protein: CASSEGASYEQYF.